This T cell receptor beta chain was documented in a study of glioma-infiltrating T cells after dendritic cell vaccination. V was clipped by 4 bases and J by 5 bases, with 15 bases between them. CDR3 length equals 14 residues. Germline V lookup: CDR1 SGHVS, CDR2 FQNEAQ. Time point given: after dendritic cell vaccination, including at tumor progression/relapse. Method: immunoSEQ multiplex PCR; TCRdb's copy keeps in-frame clones and lacks some. The table lists 75,000 to 95,000 clones, around nine tenths of them singletons. The chain is built from TRBV7-8 and TRBJ2-7, with D possibly being TRBD1 (6 bases). This receptor was obtained from a human donor with glioblastoma. The specimen was blood, collected after dendritic cell vaccination. CDR3 in DNA: TGTGCCAGCAGCTCTCCCTACCGGGACAACGAGCAGTACTTC. This encodes CASSSPYRDNEQYF. Combining the CDR3 with reference TRBV7-8 and TRBJ2-7 gives the whole variable domain GAGVSQSPRYKVAKRGQDVALRCDPISGHVSLFWYQQALGQGPEFLTYFQNEAQLDKSGLPSDRFFAERPEGSVSTLKIQRTQQEDSAVYLCASSSPYRDNEQYFGPGTRLTVT.